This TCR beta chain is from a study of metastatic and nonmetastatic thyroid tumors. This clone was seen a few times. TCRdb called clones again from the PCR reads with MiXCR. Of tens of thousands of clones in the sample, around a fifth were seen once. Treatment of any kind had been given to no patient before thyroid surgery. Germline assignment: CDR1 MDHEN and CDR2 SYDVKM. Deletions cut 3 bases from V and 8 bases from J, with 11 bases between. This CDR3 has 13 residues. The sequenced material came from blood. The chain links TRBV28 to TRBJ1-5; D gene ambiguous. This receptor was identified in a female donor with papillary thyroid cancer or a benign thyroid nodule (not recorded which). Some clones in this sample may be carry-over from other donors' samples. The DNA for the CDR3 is TGTGCCAGCAGTTTCGGTGACCGGAAGCCCCAGCATTTT. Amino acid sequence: CASSFGDRKPQHF.